The 7 T cell receptor beta chains given below trace back to one sample, sequenced in a study of a mutant IDH1 vaccine in newly diagnosed glioma. Time point of the sample: week 35, safety follow-up. Vaccination comprised doses that each held 300 ug of mutant IDH1 20-mer peptide, plus topical imiquimod. Their target antigens are unknown. Sequenced by immunoSEQ multiplex PCR; TCRdb stores in-frame clones only, minus some. The sample yields about 32,000 clones, 78% seen once. The material was PBMCs, obtained from a glioma patient whose treatment included an IDH1 peptide vaccine. These receptor sequences come from a middle-aged woman with glioma.

The genes are TRBV27 and TRBJ2-2; D unclear. Trimming shortened V by 2 bases and J by 5 bases, and 6 bases separated the two germline ends. The CDR3 has 13 amino acids. Per the germline V gene, CDR1 is MNHEY and CDR2 is SMNVEV (reference sequence). CDR3 in amino acids: CASSLEATGELFF. The CDR3, as DNA: TGTGCCAGCAGTTTAGAGGCTACCGGGGAGCTGTTTTTT.

The chain employs TRBV7-9 and TRBJ2-7; 9 bases fit TRBD1. The CDR3 contains 13 residues. The V and J ends lost 4 bases and 6 bases, in that order; junction bases with no gene match: 4. Looked up from germline, CDR1 is SEHNR and CDR2 is FQNEAQ (reference sequence). DNA for the CDR3: TGTGCCAGCAGCTGGACAGGGGTACGCGAGCAGTACTTC. Protein sequence: CASSWTGVREQYF.

The V and J genes are TRBV6-5 and TRBJ2-7, with 10 bases identical to TRBD1. This CDR3 contains 14 residues. J lost 5 bases, V lost 6 bases, and 7 bases had no gene match. Germline V gene lookup returns CDR1 MNHEY and CDR2 SVGAGI. CDR3 nucleotide sequence: TGTGCCAGCAGCCAGACAGGGGGCGGCGACGAGCAGTACTTC. This gives the protein CASSQTGGGDEQYF.

This rearrangement joins TRBV5-6 to TRBJ1-2; D may be TRBD1 (5 bases). Looked up from germline, CDR1 is SGHDT and CDR2 is YYEEEE. The germline V and J ends were trimmed by 4 bases and 5 bases, with 21 bases remaining between them. The CDR3 has 16 amino acids. For the CDR3, the DNA is TGTGCCAGCAGCCCTCCCGGGACGGGGAGATCTTATGGCTACACCTTC. It encodes CASSPPGTGRSYGYTF.

The CDR3 bases are TGTGCCAGCAGTGTCGGGACAGGGGGCTACGAGCAGTACTTC. Amino acid sequence: CASSVGTGGYEQYF. The chain couples TRBV27 to TRBJ2-7, with 11 nucleotides matching TRBD1. Looked up from germline, CDR1 is MNHEY and CDR2 is SMNVEV (reference sequence). This CDR3 is built from 14 residues. V lost 5 bases to trimming and J lost 3 bases; unmatched junction nucleotides: 3.

The chain carries TRBV15 and TRBJ2-3; tentative D call: TRBD1 (5 bases). The CDR3 is 15 amino acids. Germline-derived CDR1 and CDR2 are LNHNV and YYDKDF (reference sequence). V lost 0 bases to trimming and J lost 2 bases, with 9 bases between them. CDR3 in DNA: TGTGCCACCAGCAGAGAAGGGGCTTTCACAGATACGCAGTATTTT. Its translation is CATSREGAFTDTQYF.

The chain links TRBV30 to TRBJ2-1; TRBD2 matches at 10 bases. V shed 5 bases, J shed 3 bases, and the junction held 1 base outside the gene matches. The CDR3 totals 13 residues. The germline CDR1 and CDR2 sequences are GTSNPN and SVGIG (reference sequence). This chain's CDR3 is CAWERGGYNEQFF. As DNA, the CDR3 is TGTGCCTGGGAGCGGGGGGGCTACAATGAGCAGTTCTTC.